This T cell receptor (beta chain) appears in the sequencing data of a study of monozygotic twins with inflammatory bowel disease. The study's findings and limits: Twin concordance left repertoire similarity unchanged, with limited power a possible explanation for this lack of difference. Inverse Simpson values showed less TCRbeta diversity in IBD patients than in their healthy co-twins.

The CDR3 length is 13 residues. From germline, CDR1 is LNHDA and CDR2 SQIVND (reference sequence). TCRdb reworked the 5' RACE reads into one entry per CDR3 protein, no DNA. The sample totals about 300,000 distinct CDR3 sequences. No T cells were sorted before total RNA was taken from whole blood. A word on this clonotype: As yet, its antigen is unknown.

The clonotype was recovered from a human donor with ulcerative colitis or Crohn's disease, or a healthy co-twin of an affected twin (not recorded which). The sequencing sample was made of blood. The chain links TRBV19 to TRBJ1-2; the D gene TCRdb calls, TRBD1, cannot be checked with no DNA. The CDR3 sequence: CASRATGDSGYTF.